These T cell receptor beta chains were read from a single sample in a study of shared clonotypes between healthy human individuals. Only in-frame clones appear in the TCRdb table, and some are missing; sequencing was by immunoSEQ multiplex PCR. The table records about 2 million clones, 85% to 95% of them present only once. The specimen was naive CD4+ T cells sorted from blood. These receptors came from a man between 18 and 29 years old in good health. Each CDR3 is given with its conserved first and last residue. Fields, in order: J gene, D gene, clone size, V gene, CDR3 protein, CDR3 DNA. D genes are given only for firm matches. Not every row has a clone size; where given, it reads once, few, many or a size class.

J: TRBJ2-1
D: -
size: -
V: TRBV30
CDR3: CAWSTGSRYNEQFF
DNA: TGTGCCTGGAGTACCGGGAGTCGGTACAATGAGCAGTTCTTC

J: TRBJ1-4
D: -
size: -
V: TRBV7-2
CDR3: CASSSGQGYGEKLFF
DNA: TGTGCCAGCAGCTCCGGGCAGGGGTATGGTGAAAAACTGTTTTTT

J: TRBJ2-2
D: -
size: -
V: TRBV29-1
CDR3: CSVTELRDTGELFF
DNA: TGCAGCGTTACCGAATTGAGGGACACCGGGGAGCTGTTTTTT

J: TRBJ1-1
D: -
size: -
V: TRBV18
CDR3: CASSLPVGATWTEAFF
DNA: TGTGCCAGCTCACTACCCGTTGGGGCTACTTGGACTGAAGCTTTCTTT

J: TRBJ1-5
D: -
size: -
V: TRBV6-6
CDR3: CASSYSGAGQPQHF
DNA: TGTGCCAGCAGTTACTCGGGGGCGGGTCAGCCCCAGCATTTT

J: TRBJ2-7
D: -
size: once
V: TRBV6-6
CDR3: CASSTDYEQYF
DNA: TGTGCCAGCAGTACCGACTACGAGCAGTACTTC

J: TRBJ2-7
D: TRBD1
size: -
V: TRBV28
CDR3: CASRPRQGATYEQYF
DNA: TGTGCCAGCAGACCACGACAGGGGGCTACTTACGAGCAGTACTTC

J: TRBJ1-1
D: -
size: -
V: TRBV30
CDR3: CAWSAQMNTEAFF
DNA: TGTGCCTGGAGTGCACAGATGAACACTGAAGCTTTCTTT

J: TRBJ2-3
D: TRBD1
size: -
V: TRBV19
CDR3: CASRDRDTRLSTDTQYF
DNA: TGTGCCAGTAGAGACAGGGATACCCGATTGAGCACAGATACGCAGTATTTT

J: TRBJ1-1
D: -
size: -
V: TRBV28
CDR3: CASSQGVRVNTEAFF
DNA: TGTGCCAGCAGTCAAGGAGTCAGGGTGAACACTGAAGCTTTCTTT

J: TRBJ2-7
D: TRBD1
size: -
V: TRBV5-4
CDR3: CASSLRTGFGEQYF
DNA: TGTGCCAGCAGCTTGAGGACAGGGTTCGGGGAGCAGTACTTC

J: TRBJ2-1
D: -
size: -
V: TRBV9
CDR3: CASSLEPMYSYNEQFF
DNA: TGTGCCAGCAGCCTAGAGCCCATGTACTCCTACAATGAGCAGTTCTTC

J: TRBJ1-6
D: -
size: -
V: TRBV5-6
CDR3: CASSLWVVQGSPLHF
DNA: TGTGCCAGCAGCTTGTGGGTCGTCCAGGGGTCCCCCCTCCACTTT

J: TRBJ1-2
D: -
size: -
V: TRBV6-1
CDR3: CASSGGIGYTF
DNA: TGTGCCAGCAGTGGGGGAATTGGCTACACCTTC

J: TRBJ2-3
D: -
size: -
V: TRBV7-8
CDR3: CASSPDSTDTQYF
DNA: TGTGCCAGCAGCCCGGACAGCACAGATACGCAGTATTTT

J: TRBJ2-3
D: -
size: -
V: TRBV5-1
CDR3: CASSLAGSTDTQYF
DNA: TGCGCCAGCAGCTTGGCAGGTAGCACAGATACGCAGTATTTT

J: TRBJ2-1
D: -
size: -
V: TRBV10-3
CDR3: CATTGMISYNEQFF
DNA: TGTGCCACCACAGGGATGATTTCCTACAATGAGCAGTTCTTC

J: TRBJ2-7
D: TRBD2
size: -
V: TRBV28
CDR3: CASSLTGGYEQYF
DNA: TGTGCCAGCAGTTTAACGGGAGGCTACGAGCAGTACTTC

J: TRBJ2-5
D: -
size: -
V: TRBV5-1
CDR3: CASSLANRLETQYF
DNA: TGCGCCAGCAGCTTGGCCAACCGGTTGGAGACCCAGTACTTC

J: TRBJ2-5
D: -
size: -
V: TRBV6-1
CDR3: CASSWGQETQYF
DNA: TGTGCCAGCAGTTGGGGACAAGAGACCCAGTACTTC

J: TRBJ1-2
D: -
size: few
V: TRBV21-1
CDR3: CASSTRGTYGYTF
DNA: TGTGCCAGCAGCACGCGGGGGACCTATGGCTACACCTTC

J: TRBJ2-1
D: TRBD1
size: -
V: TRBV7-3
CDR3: CASSLTNRGQGKNNEQFF
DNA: TGTGCCAGCAGCTTAACTAACAGGGGACAGGGGAAGAACAATGAGCAGTTCTTC

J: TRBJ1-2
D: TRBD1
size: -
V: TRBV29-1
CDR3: CSVQDRGSYGYTF
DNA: TGCAGCGTCCAGGACAGGGGGAGCTATGGCTACACCTTC

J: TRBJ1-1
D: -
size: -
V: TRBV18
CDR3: CASSPLTQGRRSEAFF
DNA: TGTGCCAGCTCACCACTGACACAGGGTCGAAGGTCTGAAGCTTTCTTT

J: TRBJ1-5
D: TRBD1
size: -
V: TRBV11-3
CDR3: CASSSRDREHQPQHF
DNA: TGTGCCAGCAGCTCCCGGGACAGGGAACATCAGCCCCAGCATTTT

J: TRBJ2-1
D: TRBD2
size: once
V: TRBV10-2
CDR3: CASSGAGFYNEQFF
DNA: TGCGCCAGCAGTGGAGCGGGGTTCTACAATGAGCAGTTCTTC

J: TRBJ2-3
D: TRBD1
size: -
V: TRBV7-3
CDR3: CASSPDRGRMETQYF
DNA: TGTGCCAGCAGCCCCGACAGGGGGCGTATGGAGACGCAGTATTTT

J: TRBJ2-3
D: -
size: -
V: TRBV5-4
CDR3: CASSPGGLGTDTQYF
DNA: TGTGCCAGCAGCCCCGGGGGATTAGGCACAGATACGCAGTATTTT

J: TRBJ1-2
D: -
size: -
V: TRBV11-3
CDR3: CASTPRGTALRYGYTF
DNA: TGTGCCAGCACCCCACGTGGGACCGCCCTTAGGTATGGCTACACCTTC

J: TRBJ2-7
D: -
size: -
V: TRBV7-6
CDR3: CASSLHPDGEQYF
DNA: TGTGCCAGCAGCTTACACCCTGACGGCGAGCAGTACTTC

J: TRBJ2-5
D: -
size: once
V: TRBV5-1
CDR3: CASSLVGVGETQYF
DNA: TGCGCCAGCAGCTTGGTCGGCGTAGGAGAGACCCAGTACTTC

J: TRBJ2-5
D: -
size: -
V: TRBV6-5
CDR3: CASSLDSAQETQYF
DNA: TGTGCCAGCAGTTTGGACAGTGCTCAAGAGACCCAGTACTTC

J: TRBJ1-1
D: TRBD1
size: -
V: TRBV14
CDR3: CASSLDRGTEAFF
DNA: TGTGCCAGCAGCCTAGACAGGGGGACTGAAGCTTTCTTT

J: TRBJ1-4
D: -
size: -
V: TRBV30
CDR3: CAWSERNEKLFF
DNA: TGTGCCTGGAGCGAACGCAATGAAAAACTGTTTTTT

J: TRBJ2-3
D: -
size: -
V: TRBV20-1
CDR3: CSASRTDTQYF
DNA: TGCAGTGCTAGTCGCACAGATACGCAGTATTTT

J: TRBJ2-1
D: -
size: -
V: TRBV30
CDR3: CAWSTPGRLSYNEQFF
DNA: TGTGCCTGGAGTACCCCGGGACGCCTATCCTACAATGAGCAGTTCTTC

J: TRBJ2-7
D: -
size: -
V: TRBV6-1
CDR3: CASTSRQAGAYEQYF
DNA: TGTGCCAGTACATCAAGACAGGCAGGGGCGTACGAGCAGTACTTC

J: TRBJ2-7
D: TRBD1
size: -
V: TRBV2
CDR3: CASSDARQGDYEQYF
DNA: TGTGCCAGCAGTGACGCCCGACAGGGAGACTACGAGCAGTACTTC

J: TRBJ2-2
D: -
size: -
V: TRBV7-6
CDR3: CASSLKAATGELFF
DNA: TGTGCCAGCAGCCTAAAGGCTGCCACCGGGGAGCTGTTTTTT

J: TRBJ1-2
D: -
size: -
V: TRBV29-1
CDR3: CSVGASGGNYGYTF
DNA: TGCAGCGTTGGGGCATCCGGTGGGAACTATGGCTACACCTTC

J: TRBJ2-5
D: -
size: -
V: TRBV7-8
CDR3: CASSLRRGYQETQYF
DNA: TGTGCCAGCAGCTTACGAAGGGGGTACCAAGAGACCCAGTACTTC

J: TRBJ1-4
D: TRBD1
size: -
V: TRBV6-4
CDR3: CASSQRDRGANEKLFF
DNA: TGTGCCAGCAGCCAACGGGACAGGGGCGCTAATGAAAAACTGTTTTTT

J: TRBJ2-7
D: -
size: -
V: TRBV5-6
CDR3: CASSLVGGREQYF
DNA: TGTGCCAGCAGCTTGGTCGGGGGGCGCGAGCAGTACTTC

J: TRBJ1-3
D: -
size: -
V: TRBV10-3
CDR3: CAISDYSSYSGNTIYF
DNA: TGTGCCATCAGTGACTACAGCTCATACTCTGGAAACACCATATATTTT

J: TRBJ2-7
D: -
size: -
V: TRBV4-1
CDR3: CASSQGWGAGFYEQYF
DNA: TGCGCCAGCAGCCAAGGCTGGGGCGCAGGTTTCTACGAGCAGTACTTC

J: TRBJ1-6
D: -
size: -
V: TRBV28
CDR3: CASSPRPGYSPLHF
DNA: TGTGCCAGCAGTCCCCGGCCAGGTTATTCACCCCTCCACTTT

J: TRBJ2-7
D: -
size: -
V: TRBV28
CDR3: CASGPGGRAHEQYF
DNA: TGTGCCAGCGGGCCCGGTGGTAGGGCTCACGAGCAGTACTTC

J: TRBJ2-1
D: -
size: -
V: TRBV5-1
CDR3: CASSFAQGPHNEQFF
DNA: TGCGCCAGCAGCTTCGCCCAGGGGCCCCACAATGAGCAGTTCTTC

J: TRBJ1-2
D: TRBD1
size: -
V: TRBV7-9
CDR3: CASQQGFYGYTF
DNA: TGTGCCAGCCAACAGGGGTTCTATGGCTACACCTTC

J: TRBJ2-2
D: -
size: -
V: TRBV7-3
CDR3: CASSLLATGNTGELFF
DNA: TGTGCCAGCAGCTTGCTAGCGACTGGGAACACCGGGGAGCTGTTTTTT

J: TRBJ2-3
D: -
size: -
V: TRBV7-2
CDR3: CASRSRDTQYF
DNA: TGTGCCAGCCGTAGCAGAGATACGCAGTATTTT

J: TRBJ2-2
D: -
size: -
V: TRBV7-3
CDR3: CASSQMVDGELFF
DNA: TGTGCCAGCAGCCAAATGGTCGACGGGGAGCTGTTTTTT

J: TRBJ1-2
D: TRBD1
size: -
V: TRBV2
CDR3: CASSGQVMGYTF
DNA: TGTGCCAGCAGCGGACAGGTCATGGGCTACACCTTC

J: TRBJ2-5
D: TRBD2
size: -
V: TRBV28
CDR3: CASSLTSAQETQYF
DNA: TGTGCCAGCAGTTTAACTAGCGCACAAGAGACCCAGTACTTC

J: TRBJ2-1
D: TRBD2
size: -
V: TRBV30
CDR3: CAWTSGGIFLGEQFF
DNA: TGTGCCTGGACTAGCGGGGGGATTTTTCTTGGCGAGCAGTTCTTC

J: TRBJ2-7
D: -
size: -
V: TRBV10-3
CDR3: CAISDRATYEQYF
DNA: TGTGCCATCAGTGACCGGGCCACCTACGAGCAGTACTTC

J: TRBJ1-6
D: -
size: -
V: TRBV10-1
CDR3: CASSEGTNNSPLHF
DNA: TGCGCCAGCAGTGAGGGCACTAATAATTCACCCCTCCACTTT

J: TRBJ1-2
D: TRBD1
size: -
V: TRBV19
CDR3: CASTGTANYGYTF
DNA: TGTGCCAGTACCGGGACAGCTAACTATGGCTACACCTTC

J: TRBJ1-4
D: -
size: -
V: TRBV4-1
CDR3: CASSQGRLLSNLKRSGEKLFF
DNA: TGCGCCAGCAGCCAAGGGAGGTTACTTAGCAATCTAAAGAGATCGGGTGAAAAACTGTTTTTT

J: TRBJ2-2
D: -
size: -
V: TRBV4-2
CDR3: CASSQVSGGGTGELFF
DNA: TGTGCCAGCAGCCAAGTTAGTGGGGGCGGCACCGGGGAGCTGTTTTTT